This T cell receptor (beta chain) emerged from a study of beta chain features in type 1 diabetes. The CDR3 runs 13 residues. The V end lost 2 bases, the J end lost 0 bases, and 5 bases lay between the germline ends. Germline CDR1 is SGHNT and CDR2 is YYREEE (reference sequence). Sequencing targeted expressed TCRB transcripts, as all isolated RNA had been reverse transcribed. This table comes from immunoSEQ multiplex PCR, and its TCRdb copy is limited to in-frame clones, with some not included. This sample has 250,000 to 350,000 clones; 14% occur once, and the top ten carry about 0.015%. About this clone: What it binds is not known.

The study's findings and limits: There was a moderate but significant shortening of TCRB CDR3s in all four CD4+ subsets of Type 1 diabetes patients.

The sample consisted of naive CD4+ T cells from blood. The genes are TRBV5-4 and TRBJ2-5; the D gene is possibly TRBD1 (5 bases). The TCR originated in a man aged 30-40 years with type 1 diabetes. The CDR3 here is CASSLQDQETQYF. CDR3 nucleotides: TGTGCCAGCAGCTTACAGGACCAAGAGACCCAGTACTTC.